These 14 T cell receptor beta chains were all obtained from the same sample, sequenced in a study of blood T cell repertoires in COVID-19. This table comes from immunoSEQ multiplex PCR, and its TCRdb copy is limited to in-frame clones, with some not included. The sample carries about 140,000 clones, roughly 80% recorded once. Sequenced input: peripheral blood. The receptor source for this set is a human donor in a cohort sampled during active COVID-19.

The CDR3 loop is CASSQTGLTDTQYF. The CDR3 DNA reads TGTGCCAGCAGCCAGACAGGGCTCACAGATACGCAGTATTTT. The V call is TRBV5-4, the J call TRBJ2-3, with 7 bases fitting TRBD1. V shed 4 bases, J shed 2 bases, and the junction held 4 bases outside the gene matches. Germline V CDR1 and CDR2: SGHNT, YYREEE (reference sequence). The CDR3 runs to 14 residues.

This clone was detected a few times. The chain combines TRBV7-6 with TRBJ1-4; TRBD1 might be the D (6 bases). Between the trimmed V and J ends, which lost 2 bases and 7 bases, there was a span of 14 bases. The CDR3 covers 15 residues. Germline lookup yields CDR1 SGHVS and CDR2 FNYEAQ. The chain's CDR3 is CASSLLLGAGEKLFF. The CDR3 DNA reads TGTGCCAGCAGCTTATTGCTGGGGGCGGGTGAAAAACTGTTTTTT.

The chain joins TRBV5-4 to TRBJ1-3; the D gene is possibly TRBD1 (6 bases). Per the germline V gene, CDR1 is SGHNT and CDR2 is YYREEE (reference sequence). The CDR3 has 17 residues. V was shortened by 1 base and J by 0 bases, with 14 bases between the two germline ends. The CDR3 coding sequence is TGTGCCAGCAGCTTGCGGGGGGCTGGGTCCTCTGGAAACACCATATATTTT. Amino acid sequence: CASSLRGAGSSGNTIYF.

The genes are TRBV5-1 and TRBJ1-1, with 10 positions matching TRBD1. The germline CDR1 and CDR2 sequences are SGHRS and YFSETQ. The CDR3 is made up of 15 amino acids. The V and J ends lost 3 bases and 5 bases, in that order; junction bases with no gene match: 7. CDR3 DNA: TGCGCCAGCAGCTGGACAGGGGGTAGGGGGACTGAAGCTTTCTTT. Amino acid sequence: CASSWTGGRGTEAFF. Filled out from reference TRBV5-1 and TRBJ1-1, the complete variable domain reads KAGVTQTPRYLIKTRGQQVTLSCSPISGHRSVSWYQQTPGQGLQFLFEYFSETQRNKGNFPGRFSGRQFSNSRSEMNVSTLELGDSALYLCASSWTGGRGTEAFFGQGTRLTVV.

The V gene is TRBV19, the J gene TRBJ2-2; D is ambiguous. The CDR3 is 12 residues long. Trimming took 3 bases from V and 6 from J, leaving 5 bases between them. Germline values: CDR1 LNHDA, CDR2 SQIVND (reference sequence). The CDR3: CASSILPGELFF. Here the CDR3 DNA reads TGTGCCAGTAGTATTCTCCCCGGGGAGCTGTTTTTT.

This clone was detected once. This rearrangement joins TRBV6-5 to TRBJ1-2; a weak D match, TRBD1 (6 bases). V was shortened by 2 bases and J by 4 bases, with 11 bases between the two germline ends. This CDR3 comprises 14 residues. Germline V lookup: CDR1 MNHEY, CDR2 SVGAGI. DNA for the CDR3: TGTGCCAGCAGTTACCAGGGGCCGGGCTATGGCTACACCTTC. It is translated as CASSYQGPGYGYTF.

The chain couples TRBV18 to TRBJ2-3, with D possibly matching TRBD2 (6 bases). CDR3 length: 14 residues. V was trimmed by 3 bases and J by 2 bases, leaving 9 bases between them. In germline, CDR1 is KGHSH, CDR2 LQKENI. This chain's CDR3 is CASSPGGITDTQYF. The CDR3 bases are TGTGCCAGCTCACCGGGCGGGATCACAGATACGCAGTATTTT.

The V call is TRBV18, the J call TRBJ1-6, with D possibly TRBD1 on 6 matching bases. Trimming left V 2 bases short and J 9 bases short, with 8 bases between. The germline gives CDR1 KGHSH, CDR2 LQKENI. The CDR3 spans 13 residues. In DNA form, the CDR3 reads TGTGCCAGCTCACCAGGGGGCATTTCACCCCTCCACTTT. This codes for CASSPGGISPLHF.

The chain uses TRBV4-1 and TRBJ2-7; 9 nucleotides match TRBD1. Germline V gene data show CDR1 as MGHRA and CDR2 as YSYEKL. The V segment lost 1 base and the J segment 1 base; nucleotides outside the gene matches: 8. The CDR3 length is 17 residues. The DNA of the CDR3 is TGCGCCAGCAGCCAAGTTCGCTCCGGGACAGGGTCCTACGAGCAGTACTTC. This codes for CASSQVRSGTGSYEQYF.

V and J are TRBV7-8 and TRBJ1-2, with D unresolved. Per the germline V gene, CDR1 is SGHVS and CDR2 is FQNEAQ. The length of the CDR3 is 14 residues. Trimming pared 2 bases from V and 6 bases from J, leaving 13 bases between. The CDR3 DNA follows: TGTGCCAGCAGCTTATACTCCTTTTCTAATGGCTACACCTTC. This translates into CASSLYSFSNGYTF.

The chain combines TRBV28 with TRBJ1-6; 10 bases agree with TRBD1. CDR3 length: 14 residues. The germline V gene encodes CDR1 MDHEN and CDR2 SYDVKM. The J segment lost 10 bases and the V segment lost 7 bases, leaving 7 bases of the junction unmatched. CDR3 amino acids: CASKGDRGSSPLHF. CDR3 coding DNA: TGTGCCAGCAAGGGGGACAGGGGTAGCTCACCCCTCCACTTT.

The chain uses TRBV5-6 and TRBJ1-1, with D perhaps TRBD1 (6 bases). CDR1 is SGHDT, CDR2 YYEEEE, per germline. V was shortened by 0 bases and J by 3 bases, with 9 bases between the two germline ends. This CDR3 region has 14 residues. The CDR3 loop is CASSLDRAYTEAFF. CDR3 DNA: TGTGCCAGCAGCTTGGACAGGGCTTACACTGAAGCTTTCTTT.

In DNA form, the CDR3 reads TGTGCCAGCACCGGACAGGGTAATTCACCCCTCCACTTT. Residues: CASTGQGNSPLHF. V usage is TRBV25-1 and J usage is TRBJ1-6, with TRBD1 matching over 8 bases. V was pared by 7 bases and J by 6 bases, with 2 bases of the junction left unmatched. The germline gives CDR1 MGHDK, CDR2 SYGVNS. The CDR3 covers 13 residues.

This clone was counted once. This chain uses TRBV7-2 with TRBJ1-2, with 7 bases that match TRBD1. Trimming took 3 bases from V and 0 from J; bases not matched to a gene: 1. Germline CDR1 and CDR2: SGHTA and FQGNSA. The CDR3 consists of 14 residues. Here the CDR3 reads CASSLGQSNYGYTF. The CDR3 region has the DNA TGTGCCAGCAGCTTGGGACAGTCTAACTATGGCTACACCTTC.